The source of this TCR beta chain is a study of early T cells in non-severe SARS-CoV-2 infection. The wider study: Alpha and beta chains were unpaired, from unsorted whole-blood bulk RNA.

Germline CDR1 reads MNHEY; CDR2 reads SVGAGI. The CDR3 is 13 amino acids. Deletions cut 8 bases from V and 1 base from J, with 11 bases between. General study results and limits: VDJdb-based matching was biased toward anti-spike CD8 responses and missed private and CD4 specificities.

The TCR library protocol was used to attach unique molecular identifiers. These identifiers were attached to individual cDNA molecules. One entry per CDR3 protein results from TCRdb running MiXCR on the 5' RACE reads. In the table there are some 57,000 distinct CDR3 sequences, approximately 10% of which are singletons. This clonotype showed up just a few times. What it binds is unknown. This receptor was identified in an adult who was a healthcare worker with PCR-confirmed SARS-CoV-2 infection or an uninfected control (not recorded which). Sequenced here: whole blood, sampled at baseline. The rearrangement links TRBV6-5 to TRBJ2-5; D is unclear. The CDR3 here is CASGFRAQETQYF. The CDR3 DNA reads as TGTGCCAGCGGATTCCGGGCCCAAGAGACCCAGTACTTC.